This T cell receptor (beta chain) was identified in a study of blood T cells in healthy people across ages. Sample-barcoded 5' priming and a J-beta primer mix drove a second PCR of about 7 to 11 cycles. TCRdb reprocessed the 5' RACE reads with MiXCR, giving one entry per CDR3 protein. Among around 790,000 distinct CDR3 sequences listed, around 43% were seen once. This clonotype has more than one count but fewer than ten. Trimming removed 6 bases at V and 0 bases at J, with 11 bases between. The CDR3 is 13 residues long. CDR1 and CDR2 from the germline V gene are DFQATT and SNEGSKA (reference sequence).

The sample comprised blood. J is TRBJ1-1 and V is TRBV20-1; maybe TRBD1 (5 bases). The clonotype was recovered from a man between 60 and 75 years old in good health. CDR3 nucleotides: TGCAGTGCCTGGGACGGCCTGAACACTGAAGCTTTCTTT. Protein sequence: CSAWDGLNTEAFF.